This T cell receptor beta chain was profiled in a study of monozygotic twins with inflammatory bowel disease. General observations from the study: IBD patients displayed reduced TCRbeta diversity (inverse Simpson) when set against healthy co-twins.

Regarding this clonotype: Its antigen is not known.

The CDR3 is made up of 16 amino acids. From germline, CDR1 is SEHNR and CDR2 FQNEAQ (reference sequence). TCRdb reprocessed the 5' RACE reads, keeping one entry per CDR3 protein, no DNA. Listed are under 200,000 distinct CDR3 sequences; approximately 3% falls within the top ten. The clonotype comes from a human donor with ulcerative colitis or Crohn's disease, or a healthy co-twin of an affected twin (not recorded which). Sequencing was done on a sample of blood. V and J are TRBV7-9 and TRBJ2-6. The CDR3 region is CASSLLRTAGANVLTF. Filled out from reference TRBV7-9 and TRBJ2-6, the complete variable domain reads DTGVSQNPRHKITKRGQNVTFRCDPISEHNRLYWYRQTLGQGPEFLTYFQNEAQLEKSRLLSDRFSAERPKGSFSTLEIQRTEQGDSAMYLCASSLLRTAGANVLTFGAGSRLTVL.